The 3 T cell receptor beta chains below were found in one sample sequenced in a study of blood T cell repertoires in COVID-19 (dated by TCRdb to the early 2020s). Library creation used the immunoSEQ multiplex PCR assay. TCRdb's version of the immuneACCESS table is confined to in-frame rearrangements and falls short of the full clone set. An unresolved V gene accounts for under half of the shortfall where checked; the remainder is of unknown origin. The sample table records a few hundred thousand clones; roughly four fifths of these occur just once. The ten top clones hold approximately 4.7% of the sample. Sequencing was carried out using PBMCs or T cells enriched from blood (not recorded which). Receptors originate from a woman between 50 and 59 years old who had recovered from COVID-19.

The genes are TRBV9 and TRBJ2-6; D possibly corresponds to TRBD2 (5 bases). From germline, CDR1 is SGDLS and CDR2 YYNGEE. This CDR3 is built from 16 residues. CDR3 region: CASGSGDLAGANVLTF. The CDR3 bases are TGTGCGTCGGGGAGTGGGGATCTAGCTGGGGCCAACGTCCTGACTTTC.

The chain employs TRBV18 and TRBJ1-1; no reliable D call. Trimming removed 3 bases from V and 2 bases from J, with 4 bases in between. Germline CDR1 is KGHSH and CDR2 is LQKENI. CDR3 size: 12 residues. CDR3 sequence (DNA): TGTGCCAGCTCACCCTTTAACACTGAAGCTTTCTTT. Translated, it gives CASSPFNTEAFF.

In this sample, this clone turned up once. V gene TRBV5-1 combines with J gene TRBJ1-4; unclear D gene. V dropped 1 base and J dropped 2 bases, with 12 bases sitting between them. Looked up from germline, CDR1 is SGHRS and CDR2 is YFSETQ. CDR3 length equals 16 residues. Here the CDR3 reads CASSLTWVRTNEKLFF. CDR3 in DNA: TGCGCCAGCAGCTTGACCTGGGTCAGGACTAATGAAAAACTGTTTTTT.